Each of the 6 T cell receptor beta chains below was sequenced from the same sample in a study of blood T cell repertoires in COVID-19. Clones were sequenced by immunoSEQ multiplex PCR, and TCRdb holds only the in-frame ones, with some missing. The data hold about 76,000 clones, with around 90% observed a single time. Sequenced sample: peripheral blood. The origin of the receptors is a woman in her 50s in a cohort sampled during active COVID-19.

This chain connects TRBV19 to TRBJ2-3; TRBD2 aligns across 10 bases. With V trimmed by 5 bases and J by 6 bases, 2 bases remained unmatched. CDR1 and CDR2 (germline): LNHDA, SQIVND (reference sequence). This CDR3 contains 13 residues. CDR3 sequence: CASSLGLADTQYF. Here the CDR3 DNA reads TGTGCCAGTAGTTTGGGACTAGCGGATACGCAGTATTTT.

The CDR3 here is CASSQAGQGHQPQHF. DNA of the CDR3: TGTGCCAGCAGCCAAGCCGGACAGGGCCATCAGCCCCAGCATTTT. The V call is TRBV3-1 (or the pseudogene TRBV3-2), the J call TRBJ1-5, with 8 bases that match TRBD1. CDR1 and CDR2 from the germline V gene are LGHDT and YNNKEL (reference sequence). The CDR3 sequence is 15 residues long. J was trimmed by 5 bases and V by 1 base; bases with no gene match: 4.

The gene calls are TRBV9 and TRBJ2-3; 11 nucleotides match TRBD2. Looked up from germline, CDR1 is SGDLS and CDR2 is YYNGEE. Trimming at V came to 0 bases and at J to 4 bases, leaving 7 bases not matched to a gene. This CDR3 has 17 residues. CDR3 loop: CASSVAISGRAADTQYF. The DNA for the CDR3 is TGTGCCAGCAGCGTAGCTATTAGCGGGAGGGCTGCAGATACGCAGTATTTT.

In this sample, this clone turned up once. This rearrangement joins TRBV2 to TRBJ1-1, with D unresolved. Trimming stripped 8 bases from V and 1 base from J, with 11 bases between. Germline V CDR1 and CDR2: SNHLY, FYNNEI. The length of the CDR3 is 13 residues. The CDR3 here is CASGRRENTEAFF. The CDR3 nucleotides are TGTGCCAGCGGGCGACGCGAGAACACTGAAGCTTTCTTT.

V is TRBV28 and J is TRBJ2-7; TRBD2 matches at 9 bases. With 8 bases clipped from V and 1 base from J, the junction kept 9 bases outside the gene matches. The CDR3 runs 15 residues. Germline V gives CDR1 MDHEN, CDR2 SYDVKM. The CDR3 sequence: CASVLSGRGSYEQYF. The CDR3, as DNA: TGTGCCAGCGTTCTTAGCGGGAGAGGGTCCTACGAGCAGTACTTC.

This clone was seen only once. The gene calls are TRBV10-3 and TRBJ1-3; D ambiguous. Trimming stripped 0 bases from V and 2 bases from J, with 11 bases between. This CDR3 region has 16 residues. CDR1 is ENHRY, CDR2 SYGVKD, per germline. In nucleotides, the CDR3 is TGTGCCATCAGTGAGTCAAAGAGTTTTACTGGAAACACCATATATTTT. Translation gives CAISESKSFTGNTIYF.